The rows below give T cell receptor beta chains drawn from one sample of a study of cytomegalovirus exposure and HLA in healthy donors. This table comes from immunoSEQ multiplex PCR, and its TCRdb copy is limited to in-frame clones, with some not included. The table shows roughly 150,000 clones, with less than 85% occurring only once. Material for sequencing was PBMCs. All receptors derive from a woman aged 60-75 years in good health and CMV-seropositive. Each CDR3 is given without its conserved first and last residue.

AISPDREEETQY	TRBJ2-5	TRBV10-3
ASMGTGSYEQY	TRBJ2-7	TRBV19
ASGAAGGTDTQY	TRBJ2-3	TRBV7-3
ASSPRQGGTYEQY	TRBJ2-7	TRBV6-1
ASSVWTSGTIGNYEQY	TRBJ2-7	TRBV6-1
ASSGSVAENTGELF	TRBJ2-2	TRBV5-1
ASSYGRVGEKLF	TRBJ1-4	TRBV6-5
ASSLILDEQY	TRBJ2-7	TRBV7-9
ASSLQPVAGGDNEQF	TRBJ2-1	TRBV9
ASSSSDRVSETQY	TRBJ2-5	TRBV28
ASSGGGEQF	TRBJ2-1	TRBV28
ASSPGQGVLYGYT	TRBJ1-2	TRBV19
ASSPSTGNWGTEAF	TRBJ1-1	TRBV7-3
ASSSSAVYGYT	TRBJ1-2	TRBV5-6
ASSIDHRGPARAKNIQY	TRBJ2-4	TRBV19
ASRPQDSPYGYT	TRBJ1-2	TRBV2
SVVVAGVGGELF	TRBJ2-2	TRBV29-1
ASSFDNSGANVLT	TRBJ2-6	TRBV5-1
ASSFPFGQGAKNEQF	TRBJ2-1	TRBV28
ASSFKGLAGGVGELF	TRBJ2-2	TRBV27
ASSYSWGLGNTEAF	TRBJ1-1	TRBV6-5
ASSLTGGETPTPQH	TRBJ1-5	TRBV7-8
ASRSGQFGYT	TRBJ1-2	TRBV2
ASSLAGGAYEQY	TRBJ2-7	TRBV28
ASRTGVEAF	TRBJ1-1	TRBV6-5
ASSLADRGSTDTQY	TRBJ2-3	TRBV5-1
ATRGGERTYEQY	TRBJ2-7	TRBV6-5
AWSLRGANYGYT	TRBJ1-2	TRBV30
ASSEMGGLDGYT	TRBJ1-2	TRBV2